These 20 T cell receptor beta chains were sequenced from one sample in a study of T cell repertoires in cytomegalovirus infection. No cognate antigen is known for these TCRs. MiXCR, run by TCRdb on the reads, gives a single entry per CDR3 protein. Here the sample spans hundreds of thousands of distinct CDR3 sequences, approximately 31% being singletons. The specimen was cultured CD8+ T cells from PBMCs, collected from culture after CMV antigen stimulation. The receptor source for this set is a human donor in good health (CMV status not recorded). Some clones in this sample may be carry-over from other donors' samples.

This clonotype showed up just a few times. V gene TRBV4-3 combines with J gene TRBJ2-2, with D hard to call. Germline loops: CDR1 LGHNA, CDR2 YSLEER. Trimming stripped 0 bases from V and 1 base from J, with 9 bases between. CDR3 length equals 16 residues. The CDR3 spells CASSQDGPGNTGELFF. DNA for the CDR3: TGCGCCAGCAGCCAAGATGGCCCAGGGAACACCGGGGAGCTGTTTTTT.

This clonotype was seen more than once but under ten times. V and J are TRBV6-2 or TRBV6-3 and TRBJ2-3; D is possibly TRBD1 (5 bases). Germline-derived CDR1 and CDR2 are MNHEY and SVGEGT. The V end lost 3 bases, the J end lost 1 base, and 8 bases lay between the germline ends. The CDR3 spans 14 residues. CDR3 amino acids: CASSYPTGTDTQYF. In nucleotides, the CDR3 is TGTGCCAGCAGTTATCCGACAGGCACAGATACGCAGTATTTT.

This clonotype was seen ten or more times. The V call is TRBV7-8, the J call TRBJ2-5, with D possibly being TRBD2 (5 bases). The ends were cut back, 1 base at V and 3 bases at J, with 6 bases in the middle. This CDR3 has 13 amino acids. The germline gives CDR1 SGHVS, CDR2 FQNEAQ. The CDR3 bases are TGTGCCAGCAGCTTAGAGGGAGAAGAGACCCAGTACTTC. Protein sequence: CASSLEGEETQYF.

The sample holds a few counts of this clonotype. The CDR3 spells CASSYGGKRDGYTF. In DNA form, the CDR3 reads TGTGCCAGCAGCTACGGGGGTAAAAGGGATGGCTACACCTTC. The chain combines TRBV7-6 with TRBJ1-2; maybe TRBD1 (5 bases). The CDR3 has 14 amino acids. Germline V gives CDR1 SGHVS, CDR2 FNYEAQ. Trimming took off 4 bases at V and 6 bases at J, with 15 bases between the two ends.

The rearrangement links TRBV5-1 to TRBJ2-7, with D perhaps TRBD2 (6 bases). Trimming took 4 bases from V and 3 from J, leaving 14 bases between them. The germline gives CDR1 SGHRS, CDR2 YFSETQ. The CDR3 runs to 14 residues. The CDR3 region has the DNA TGCGCCAGCAGCCCCCGGGACTCTTTCTACGAGCAGTACTTC. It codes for CASSPRDSFYEQYF.

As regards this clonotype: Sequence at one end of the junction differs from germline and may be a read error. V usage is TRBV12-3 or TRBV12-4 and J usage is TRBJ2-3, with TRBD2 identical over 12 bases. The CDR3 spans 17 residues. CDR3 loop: CVSSAPGLAGLTDTQYF. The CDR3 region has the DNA TGTGTCAGCTCCGCACCGGGACTAGCGGGTCTCACAGATACGCAGTATTTT.

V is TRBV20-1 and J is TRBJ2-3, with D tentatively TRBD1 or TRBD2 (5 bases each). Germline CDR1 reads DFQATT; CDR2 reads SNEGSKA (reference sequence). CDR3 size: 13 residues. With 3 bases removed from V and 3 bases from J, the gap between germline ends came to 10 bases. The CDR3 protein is CSASGDATDTQYF. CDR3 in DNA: TGCAGTGCTAGTGGGGACGCTACAGATACGCAGTATTTT.

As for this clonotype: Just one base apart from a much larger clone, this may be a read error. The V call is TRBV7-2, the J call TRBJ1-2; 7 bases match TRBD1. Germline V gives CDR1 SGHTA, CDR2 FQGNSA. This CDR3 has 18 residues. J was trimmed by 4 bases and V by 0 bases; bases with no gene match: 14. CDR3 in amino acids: CASSLAPDRHDRSYGYTF. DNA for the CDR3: TGTGCCAGCAGCTTAGCTCCGGACAGGCACGACCGTAGCTATGGCTACACCTTC.

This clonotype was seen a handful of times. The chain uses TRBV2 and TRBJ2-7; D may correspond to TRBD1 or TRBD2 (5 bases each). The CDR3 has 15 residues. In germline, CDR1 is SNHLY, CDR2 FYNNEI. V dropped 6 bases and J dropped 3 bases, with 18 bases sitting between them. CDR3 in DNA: TGTGCCAGCAGCACCGGGGACCTCCCAAACTACGAGCAGTACTTC. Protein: CASSTGDLPNYEQYF.

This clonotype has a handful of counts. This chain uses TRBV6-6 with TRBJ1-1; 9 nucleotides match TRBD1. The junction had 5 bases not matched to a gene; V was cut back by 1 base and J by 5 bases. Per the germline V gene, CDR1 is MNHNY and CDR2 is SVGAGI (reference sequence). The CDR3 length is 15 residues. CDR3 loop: CASSYFRQGGTEAFF. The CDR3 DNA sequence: TGTGCCAGCAGTTACTTTCGACAGGGGGGGACTGAAGCTTTCTTT.

The CDR3 reads CSARLVLGGAHEAFF. The CDR3 DNA reads as TGCAGTGCTAGATTGGTTTTAGGGGGGGCTCACGAAGCTTTCTTT. The chain combines TRBV20-1 with TRBJ1-1; D is perhaps TRBD1 (6 bases). With 2 bases removed from V and 8 bases from J, the gap between germline ends came to 21 bases. CDR1 is DFQATT and CDR2 is SNEGSKA in the germline V gene (reference sequence). The CDR3 spans 15 residues.

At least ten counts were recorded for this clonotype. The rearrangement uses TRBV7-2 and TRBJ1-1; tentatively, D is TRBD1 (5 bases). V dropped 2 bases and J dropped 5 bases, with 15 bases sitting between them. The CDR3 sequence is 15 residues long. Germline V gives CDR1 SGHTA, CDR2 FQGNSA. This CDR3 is CASSLWGPRRTEAFF. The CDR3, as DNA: TGTGCCAGCAGCTTATGGGGCCCTAGGAGGACTGAAGCTTTCTTT.

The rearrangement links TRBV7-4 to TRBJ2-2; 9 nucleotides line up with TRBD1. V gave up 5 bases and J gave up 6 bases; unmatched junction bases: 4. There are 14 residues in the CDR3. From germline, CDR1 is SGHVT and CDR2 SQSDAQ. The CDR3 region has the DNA TGTGCCAGCAGCGACGGGACAGGGCCCGGGGAGCTGTTTTTT. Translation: CASSDGTGPGELFF.

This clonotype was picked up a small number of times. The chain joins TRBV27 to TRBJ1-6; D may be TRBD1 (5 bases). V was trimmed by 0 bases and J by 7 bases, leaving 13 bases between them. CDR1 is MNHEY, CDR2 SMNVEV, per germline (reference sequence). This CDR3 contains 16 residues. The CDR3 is CASSLSGTVKNSPLHF. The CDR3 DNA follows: TGTGCCAGCAGTTTATCAGGGACCGTTAAAAATTCACCCCTCCACTTT.

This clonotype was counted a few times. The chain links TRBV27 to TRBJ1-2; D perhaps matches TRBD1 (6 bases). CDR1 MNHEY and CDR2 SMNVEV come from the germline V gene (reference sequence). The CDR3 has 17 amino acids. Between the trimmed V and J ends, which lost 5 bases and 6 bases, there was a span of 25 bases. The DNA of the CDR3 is TGTGCCAGCAGTCCCGGGGAGGGGACGGACAGTACCCATGGCTACACCTTC. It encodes CASSPGEGTDSTHGYTF.

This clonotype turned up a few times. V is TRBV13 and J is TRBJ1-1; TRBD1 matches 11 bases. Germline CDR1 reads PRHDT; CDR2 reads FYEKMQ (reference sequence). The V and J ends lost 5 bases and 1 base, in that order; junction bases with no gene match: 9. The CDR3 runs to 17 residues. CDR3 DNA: TGTGCCAGCAGCGTCCTTGGACAGGGGGCTGGGAACACTGAAGCTTTCTTT. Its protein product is CASSVLGQGAGNTEAFF.

Here the CDR3 reads CASSLWGQGANEQYF. The CDR3 nucleotides are TGTGCCAGCAGTTTATGGGGACAGGGGGCCAACGAGCAGTACTTC. The J gene is TRBJ2-7, the V gene TRBV27; 12 positions agree with TRBD1. The CDR3 extends over 15 amino acids. Germline V CDR1 and CDR2: MNHEY, SMNVEV (reference sequence). The J segment lost 5 bases and the V segment lost 1 base, leaving 3 bases of the junction unmatched.

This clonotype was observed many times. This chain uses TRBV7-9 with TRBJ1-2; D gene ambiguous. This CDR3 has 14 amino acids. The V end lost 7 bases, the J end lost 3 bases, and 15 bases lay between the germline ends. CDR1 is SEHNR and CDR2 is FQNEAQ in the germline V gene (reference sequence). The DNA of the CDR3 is TGTGCCAGCATCGAATTGGGAGCGGACTATGGCTACACCTTC. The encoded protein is CASIELGADYGYTF. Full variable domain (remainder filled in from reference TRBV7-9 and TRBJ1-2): DTGVSQNPRHKITKRGQNVTFRCDPISEHNRLYWYRQTLGQGPEFLTYFQNEAQLEKSRLLSDRFSAERPKGSFSTLEIQRTEQGDSAMYLCASIELGADYGYTFGSGTRLTVV.

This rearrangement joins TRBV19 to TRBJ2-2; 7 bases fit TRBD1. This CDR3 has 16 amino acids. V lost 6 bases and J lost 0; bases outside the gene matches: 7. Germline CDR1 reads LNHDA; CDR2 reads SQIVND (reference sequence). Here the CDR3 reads CASSPGTASNTGELFF. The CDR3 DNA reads TGTGCCAGTAGCCCTGGGACAGCGTCGAACACCGGGGAGCTGTTTTTT.

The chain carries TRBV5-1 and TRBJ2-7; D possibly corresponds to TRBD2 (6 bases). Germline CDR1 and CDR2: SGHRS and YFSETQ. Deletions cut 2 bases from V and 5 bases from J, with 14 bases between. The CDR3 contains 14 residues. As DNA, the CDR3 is TGCGCCAGCAGCTTTGGAGGGGAGACGGACGAGCAGTACTTC. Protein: CASSFGGETDEQYF.